These 5 T cell receptor beta chains came from one sample sequenced in a study of CD8+ T cells in alopecia areata. Once RNA had been extracted, it was reverse transcribed into cDNA to act as the sequencing template. The assay was immunoSEQ multiplex PCR, and TCRdb's table has in-frame clones only and misses some. The table records hundreds of thousands of clones, over 60% of them present only once. Stated treatment: oral pan-JAK inhibitor, 5-10 mg twice daily. Sequenced material: CD4+ T cells sorted from blood, taken between weeks 43 and 45, from a patient treated with tofacitinib. Receptors originate from a human donor with alopecia areata.

As concerns this clone: Other nucleotide sequences in the sample specify the same CDR3. This chain's CDR3 is CASSLRQNTEAFF. CDR3 DNA sequence: TGTGCCAGCAGTTTACGGCAGAACACTGAAGCTTTCTTT. The rearrangement joins TRBV27 to TRBJ1-1; D is unclear. The CDR3 is 13 residues long. V was clipped by 2 bases and J by 1 base, with 5 bases between them. Per the germline V gene, CDR1 is MNHEY and CDR2 is SMNVEV (reference sequence).

The table lists this clone with a few counts. V is TRBV5-4 and J is TRBJ2-7, with TRBD1 matching 7 bases. CDR1 SGHNT and CDR2 YYREEE come from the germline V gene (reference sequence). The CDR3 is 13 amino acids. V shed 3 bases, J shed 2 bases, and the junction held 2 bases outside the gene matches. Here the CDR3 reads CASSSGTAYEQYF. The CDR3 DNA sequence: TGTGCCAGCAGCTCCGGGACAGCCTACGAGCAGTACTTC.

This clone showed up just a few times. CDR3 amino acids: CASSRDSGQETQYF. DNA of the CDR3: TGTGCCAGCAGCCGGGACAGCGGACAAGAGACCCAGTACTTC. J is TRBJ2-5 and V is TRBV7-2; 7 nucleotides align to TRBD1. J was trimmed by 2 bases and V by 5 bases; bases with no gene match: 5. Germline loops: CDR1 SGHTA, CDR2 FQGNSA. The CDR3 is made up of 14 amino acids. The complete variable domain, with remaining parts taken from reference TRBV7-2 and TRBJ2-5, reads GAGVSQSPSNKVTEKGKDVELRCDPISGHTALYWYRQSLGQGLEFLIYFQGNSAPDKSGLPSDRFSAERTGGSVSTLTIQRTQQEDSAVYLCASSRDSGQETQYFGPGTRLLVL.

The genes are TRBV5-6 and TRBJ2-1; a possible D gene is TRBD1 (5 bases). In germline, CDR1 is SGHDT, CDR2 YYEEEE. Trimming removed 3 bases from V and 7 bases from J, with 8 bases in between. This CDR3 has 12 residues. The CDR3 bases are TGTGCCAGCAGCTCCAAGGGGAATGAGCAGTTCTTC. Its translation is CASSSKGNEQFF.

This clone was counted between two and nine times. The chain has TRBV5-6 and TRBJ2-6, with a tentative D call TRBD2 (7 bases). Trimming removed 4 bases from V and 4 bases from J, with 21 bases in between. The CDR3 is 18 residues long. Germline CDR1 reads SGHDT; CDR2 reads YYEEEE. The CDR3 loop reads CASSPPGLSQGGANVLTF. In nucleotides, the CDR3 is TGTGCCAGCAGCCCCCCGGGACTATCCCAGGGGGGGGCCAACGTCCTGACTTTC.